This T cell receptor beta chain stems from a study of spatial heterogeneity in lung cancer. Findings and limits, study-wide: There were more appearances of ubiquitous expanded tumor TCRs in blood at resection than at follow-up.

CDR3 size: 13 residues. V shed 5 bases, J shed 3 bases, and the junction held 3 bases outside the gene matches. CDR1 DFQATT and CDR2 SNEGSKA come from the germline V gene (reference sequence). To note about this clonotype: What it recognizes is unknown.

TCRdb passed the 5' RACE reads through MiXCR, listing each CDR3 protein once. The sample yields about 87,000 distinct CDR3 sequences, less than 20% seen once. As for time point: blood at routine non-recurrence follow-up after resection. Whole RNA obtained from tumor, nontumor lung or frozen PBMC underwent sequencing without sorting. The genes are TRBV20-1 and TRBJ2-3; 9 nucleotides align to TRBD2. Sequenced material: PBMCs, taken at follow-up. The receptor comes from a male donor with early-stage non-small cell lung cancer. The chain's CDR3 is CSASSGATDTQYF. CDR3 coding DNA: TGCAGTGCTTCTAGCGGGGCTACAGATACGCAGTATTTT.